This record looks at one T cell receptor beta chain sequence and its context. This sample was taken from a study of blood T cell repertoires in COVID-19. The wider study: Samples of COVID-19 (acute and convalescent) were obtained from the United States, Italy and Spain.

The age range of participants was about 18 to 95 years, with residence in about 25 US areas. Participants' reported clinical history set cohort assignment. Authors' analysis steps: Reference gene primer amplification yielded estimated nucleated cell counts. Sequenced by immunoSEQ multiplex PCR; TCRdb stores in-frame clones only, minus some. From that table come the V and J calls and clone size; the DNA was used to work out D and trimming. The sample records 250,000 or so clones, around 87% being singletons. The CDR3 runs to 15 residues. Germline CDR1 LNHDA, CDR2 SQIVND (reference sequence). The V and J ends lost 3 bases and 4 bases respectively, with 12 bases between them.

Material: PBMCs or T cells enriched from blood (not recorded which). The chain couples TRBV19 to TRBJ1-4; a possible D gene is TRBD1 (5 bases). This clonotype originated in a woman aged 45-65 years who had recovered from COVID-19. The CDR3 spells CASSIGGKDNEKLFF. The CDR3 DNA reads TGTGCCAGTAGTATCGGGGGGAAAGATAATGAAAAACTGTTTTTT.